The clone carrying this T cell receptor (beta chain) turned up a few times. This sample stems from a study of radiation and T cells in renal cell carcinoma. The V and J ends lost 7 bases and 7 bases respectively, with 16 bases between them. The CDR3 totals 13 residues. Per the germline V gene, CDR1 is MNHEY and CDR2 is SVGAGI. The table came from immunoSEQ multiplex PCR; TCRdb's copy has only in-frame clones and leaves some out. The sample carries about 130,000 clones, approximately 85% recorded once. Noted time point: blood 2 weeks post-SBRT. The sample's treatment: 15 Gy SBRT to primary tumor, nephrectomy 4 weeks later.

This TCR came from a man over 45 with renal cell carcinoma. The specimen was blood, collected from a patient whose treatment included radiotherapy and nephrectomy. The J gene is TRBJ1-1, the V gene TRBV6-5, with D perhaps matching TRBD1 (5 bases). The CDR3 loop reads CASTRTGGIEAFF. Written as DNA, the CDR3 is TGTGCCAGCACTAGAACGGGGGGAATTGAAGCTTTCTTT.